This T cell receptor (beta chain) stems from a study of prognosis after radiotherapy for stage I lung cancer. Across the study: The patients included over twelve who had newly diagnosed primary stage I lung tumors, along with roughly 5 others who had oligometastatic NSCLC after their primary tumor had been surgically resected. The non-small cell lung cancer patients were all regarded as unsuitable for surgery on medical grounds.

This clonotype was detected ten times or more. Antigen: not known. The V end lost 4 bases, the J end lost 2 bases, and 12 bases lay between the germline ends. Looked up from germline, CDR1 is SGHNT and CDR2 is YYREEE (reference sequence). The CDR3 spans 14 residues. Two-round multiplex PCR amplified TCR beta CDR3 from genomic DNA. Primers (each specific to one TRBV or TRBJ gene) were used in first-round PCR. Each CDR3 protein gets one entry after TCRdb re-called the multiplex PCR reads with MiXCR. The table includes 38,000 or so distinct CDR3 sequences, roughly a quarter detected once. No patient had prior chemotherapy, radiotherapy or other malignancies, and all were node-negative on CT and PET/CT. Study results and limitations: Patients' TRBV and TRBJ gene usage reportedly differed by presence or absence of metastases.

The chain couples TRBV5-4 to TRBJ1-2, with unresolved D. The sample was PBMCs, taken before or after stereotactic body radiation therapy (not recorded which). This TCR was sampled from a donor aged 50 or older with non-small cell lung cancer. The CDR3 DNA sequence: TGTGCCAGCAGCCCTGGAGGGCAGAACTATGGCTACACCTTC. Its translation: CASSPGGQNYGYTF.